This TCR beta chain was observed in a study of blood T cell repertoires in COVID-19. In the study overall: Researchers got acute and convalescent COVID-19 samples from the United States, Italy and Spain.

Authors' processing steps: Cell counts per sample came from amplifying reference gene primers. Using immunoSEQ multiplex PCR, the repertoire was profiled, and TCRdb retains in-frame clones only, with some absent. That table is the source of V, J and clone size, and D and trimming were worked out from the DNA. The sample consists of under 150,000 clones, around four fifths of them appearing once. CDR3 size: 13 residues. Germline V gene lookup returns CDR1 SGHDT and CDR2 YYEEEE. Trimming took off 2 bases at V and 3 bases at J, with 8 bases between the two ends. As to this clone: Other nucleotide sequences from this sample produce the same CDR3.

The gene calls are TRBV5-6 and TRBJ1-2, with D unresolved. Input material: peripheral blood. This sequence was found in a man aged 80 or over with acute or convalescent COVID-19. CDR3 nucleotides: TGTGCCAGCAGCTTTGTAACGGACTATGGCTACACCTTC. Its translation: CASSFVTDYGYTF. The full variable domain, in which reference TRBV5-6 and TRBJ1-2 provide the parts outside the CDR3, is DAGVTQSPTHLIKTRGQQVTLRCSPKSGHDTVSWYQQALGQGPQFIFQYYEEEERQRGNFPDRFSGHQFPNYSSELNVNALLLGDSALYLCASSFVTDYGYTFGSGTRLTVV.